This T cell receptor (beta chain) originates from a study of blood T cells in healthy people across ages. Regarding the study as a whole: Naive and antigen-experienced cells could not be conclusively compared, given unsorted PBMCs.

Concerning this clonotype: Its target is unknown.

A second about 6 to 12 cycle PCR used barcoded and J-beta primers. TCRdb re-derived calls from the 5' RACE reads in MiXCR, one entry per CDR3 protein. The table includes approximately 880,000 distinct CDR3 sequences, about 48% detected once. V lost 2 bases to trimming and J lost 10 bases, with 14 bases between them. The CDR3 is made up of 13 amino acids. The germline V gene encodes CDR1 MNHNS and CDR2 SASEGT. The chain recombines TRBV6-1 with TRBJ1-1; the D gene is possibly TRBD1 (6 bases). This TCR came from a young man in good health. The specimen sequenced was blood. The CDR3 sequence: CASSEKWAGVAFF. The CDR3 bases are TGTGCCAGCAGTGAAAAATGGGCAGGGGTAGCTTTCTTT.